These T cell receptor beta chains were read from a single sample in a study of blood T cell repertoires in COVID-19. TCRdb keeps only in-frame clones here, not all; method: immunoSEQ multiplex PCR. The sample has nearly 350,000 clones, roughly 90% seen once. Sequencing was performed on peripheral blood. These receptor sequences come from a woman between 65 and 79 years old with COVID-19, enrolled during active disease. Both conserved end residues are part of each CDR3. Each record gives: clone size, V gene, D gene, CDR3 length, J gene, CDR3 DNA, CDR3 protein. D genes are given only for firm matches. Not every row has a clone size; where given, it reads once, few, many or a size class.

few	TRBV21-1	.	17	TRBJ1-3	TGTGCCAGCGCCCAGGGGGGCAGGTTGCACTCTGGAAACACCATATATTTT	CASAQGGRLHSGNTIYF
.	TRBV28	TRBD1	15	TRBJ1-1	TGTGCCAGCAGTCCCCCGGGACAGGGCCACACTGAAGCTTTCTTT	CASSPPGQGHTEAFF
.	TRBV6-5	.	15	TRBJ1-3	TGTGCCAGCAGAAGGGACACAAACTCTGGAAACACCATATATTTT	CASRRDTNSGNTIYF
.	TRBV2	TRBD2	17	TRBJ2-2	TGTGCCAGCAGGGGAAGGAGCGGGGGGCCCGACCACGGGGAGCTGTTTTTT	CASRGRSGGPDHGELFF
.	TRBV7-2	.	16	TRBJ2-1	TGTGCCAGCAGCCCCGGGGGAAGGGGGGGTAACAATGAGCAGTTCTTC	CASSPGGRGGNNEQFF
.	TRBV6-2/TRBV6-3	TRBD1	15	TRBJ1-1	TGTGCCAGCAGTCCCCGGGACAGGGCAAACACTGAAGCTTTCTTT	CASSPRDRANTEAFF
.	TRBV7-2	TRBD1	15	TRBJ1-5	TGTGCCAGCAGCCCCAGGGGGGCGAGCAATCAGCCCCAGCATTTT	CASSPRGASNQPQHF
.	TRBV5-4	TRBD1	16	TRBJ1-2	TGTGCCAGCAGCCCACCGATCGACAGGGCGTCTCATGGCTACACCTTC	CASSPPIDRASHGYTF
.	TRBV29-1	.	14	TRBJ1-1	TGCAGCGTTGAAAGGTGGACAAAGACCACTGAAGCTTTCTTT	CSVERWTKTTEAFF
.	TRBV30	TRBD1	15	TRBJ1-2	TGTGCCTGGAGTGAGCGGACAGGCCTAAGAGATGGCTACACCTTC	CAWSERTGLRDGYTF
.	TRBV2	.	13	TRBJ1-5	TGTGCCAGCAGTCTCGACAGGCTGACTGGTTCTGCATTT	CASSLDRLTGSAF
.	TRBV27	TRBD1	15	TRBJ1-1	TGTGCCAGCAGCCTGACAGGGGAGGTTAACACTGAAGCTTTCTTT	CASSLTGEVNTEAFF
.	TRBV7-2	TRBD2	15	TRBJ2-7	TGTGCCAGCAGCTTAGCGACTAGCGGGGGGTACGAGCAGTACTTC	CASSLATSGGYEQYF
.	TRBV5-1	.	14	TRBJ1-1	TGCGCCAGCAGCTTCGGACAGACGAACACTGAAGCTTTCTTT	CASSFGQTNTEAFF
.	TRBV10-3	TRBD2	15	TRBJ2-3	TGTGCCATCAGTGATTTCGGGGGGGCTGGAGATACGCAGTATTTT	CAISDFGGAGDTQYF
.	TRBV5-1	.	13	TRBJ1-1	TGCGCCAGCAGCGGGGCGGAGGGGACTGAAGCTTTCTTT	CASSGAEGTEAFF
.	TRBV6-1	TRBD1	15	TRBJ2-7	TGTGCCAGCAGTGAAGTATCCCAGGGGGTCGGTGAGCAGTACTTC	CASSEVSQGVGEQYF